The rows below give T cell receptor beta chains drawn from one sample of a study of shared clonotypes between healthy human individuals. TCRdb's table, derived via immunoSEQ multiplex PCR, lists solely in-frame clones and lacks some. The repertoire holds 1.6 million or so clones, with 98% to 99% as singletons. The sample taken for sequencing was naive CD4+ T cells sorted from blood. The receptors come from a man younger than 45 in good health. The CDR3 runs from the conserved cysteine through the conserved F or W. D genes are given only for firm matches. The listing skips clone size in some rows; elsewhere it reads once, few, many or a size class.

CDR3aa | CDR3nt | d_gene | j_gene | v_gene | abundance
CASSFLDGTEAFF | TGTGCCAGCAGCTTTCTTGATGGCACTGAAGCTTTCTTT | . | TRBJ1-1 | TRBV7-9 | .
CASSTRQRNTEAFF | TGTGCCAGTAGTACGAGACAGAGGAACACTGAAGCTTTCTTT | . | TRBJ1-1 | TRBV19 | .
CASIRLNSGQPQHF | TGTGCCAGCATTCGGCTGAATAGCGGTCAGCCCCAGCATTTT | . | TRBJ1-5 | TRBV7-7 | .
CASSLSTAGQFWNEQFF | TGCGCCAGCAGCTTGAGTACGGCGGGCCAATTCTGGAATGAGCAGTTCTTC | . | TRBJ2-1 | TRBV5-1 | .
CASSTDRTYNEQFF | TGTGCCAGCAGTACGGACAGAACCTACAATGAGCAGTTCTTC | . | TRBJ2-1 | TRBV2 | .
CASSLGREGKLNPFF | TGTGCCAGCAGCTTAGGTCGGGAGGGAAAACTTAATCCGTTCTTC | TRBD2 | TRBJ2-1 | TRBV7-9 | .
CASSLGYFGTEAFF | TGTGCCAGCAGCTTAGGGTACTTCGGCACTGAAGCTTTCTTT | . | TRBJ1-1 | TRBV11-2 | .
CAWRAGPGGNEKLFF | TGTGCCTGGAGAGCCGGGCCAGGGGGAAATGAAAAACTGTTTTTT | TRBD1 | TRBJ1-4 | TRBV30 | .
CASSLRRHSYNEQFF | TGTGCCAGCAGCTTGAGGCGTCATTCTTACAATGAGCAGTTCTTC | . | TRBJ2-1 | TRBV5-4 | .
CASSSGSGAIPTQYF | TGTGCCAGCAGCTCTGGCTCGGGGGCCATCCCGACCCAGTACTTC | . | TRBJ2-5 | TRBV7-2 | .
CASSDKLASPDHEIETQYF | TGTGCCAGCAGTGACAAACTAGCGTCGCCGGATCATGAAATTGAGACCCAGTACTTC | TRBD2 | TRBJ2-5 | TRBV27 | .
CASSLAYSTDTQYF | TGTGCCAGCAGCCTGGCGTACAGCACAGATACGCAGTATTTT | . | TRBJ2-3 | TRBV11-2 | once
CASSPQTVYEQYF | TGTGCCAGCAGTCCTCAGACAGTCTACGAGCAGTACTTC | . | TRBJ2-7 | TRBV28 | .
CASSSEGGSSYNEQFF | TGTGCCAGCAGCTCCGAGGGGGGTAGCTCCTACAATGAGCAGTTCTTC | . | TRBJ2-1 | TRBV11-3 | .
CASSQVLGAQNIQYF | TGCGCCAGCAGCCAAGTTCTGGGCGCCCAAAACATTCAGTACTTC | . | TRBJ2-4 | TRBV4-3 | .
CASSLDRGLSEQYF | TGTGCCAGCAGCTTAGATCGCGGGCTCAGCGAGCAGTACTTC | . | TRBJ2-7 | TRBV11-2 | .
CASSYEAASYNEQFF | TGTGCCAGCAGTTACGAGGCGGCCTCCTACAATGAGCAGTTCTTC | . | TRBJ2-1 | TRBV6-5 | .
CASSPPGRRDTTDTQYF | TGTGCCAGCTCACCACCGGGTCGGCGGGACACCACAGATACGCAGTATTTT | . | TRBJ2-3 | TRBV18 | .
CASSQDLKGHEQYF | TGCGCCAGCAGCCAAGACCTGAAGGGCCACGAGCAGTACTTC | . | TRBJ2-7 | TRBV4-1 | .
CASSLKGSTRVYEQYF | TGTGCCAGCAGTTTAAAGGGTTCGACTAGGGTCTACGAGCAGTACTTC | . | TRBJ2-7 | TRBV27 | .
CASSDGLAGYNEQFF | TGCGCCAGCAGCGACGGACTAGCGGGGTACAATGAGCAGTTCTTC | TRBD2 | TRBJ2-1 | TRBV10-1 | .
CASSLQYEQYF | TGCGCCAGCAGCTTACAATACGAGCAGTACTTC | . | TRBJ2-7 | TRBV5-1 | .
CASSNGPTNEKLFF | TGTGCCAGTAGTAACGGACCAACTAATGAAAAACTGTTTTTT | . | TRBJ1-4 | TRBV19 | .
CASSHPRGGTGRGHEQFF | TGCGCCAGCAGCCACCCACGGGGCGGGACAGGGAGGGGACATGAGCAGTTCTTC | TRBD1 | TRBJ2-1 | TRBV4-3 | once
CASSAGLATNEQFF | TGTGCCAGCAGCGCCGGACTAGCGACCAATGAGCAGTTCTTC | TRBD2 | TRBJ2-1 | TRBV5-4 | .
CASSGQVNQPQHF | TGCGCCAGCAGCGGACAGGTCAATCAGCCCCAGCATTTT | TRBD1 | TRBJ1-5 | TRBV10-2 | .
CATGLQDYEQYF | TGTGCCACCGGGCTCCAGGACTACGAGCAGTACTTC | . | TRBJ2-7 | TRBV2 | .
CASSFDGPYEQYF | TGTGCCAGCAGCTTTGACGGACCCTACGAGCAGTACTTC | . | TRBJ2-7 | TRBV7-2 | .
CSVEITNTGELFF | TGCAGCGTTGAAATCACGAACACCGGGGAGCTGTTTTTT | . | TRBJ2-2 | TRBV29-1 | .
CASSLKPSGANVLTF | TGTGCCAGCAGCCTTAAACCATCTGGGGCCAACGTCCTGACTTTC | . | TRBJ2-6 | TRBV5-4 | .
CAPDLKGRMNTEAFF | TGTGCCCCGGATTTAAAGGGGCGCATGAACACTGAAGCTTTCTTT | . | TRBJ1-1 | TRBV27 | .
CARSLDYSDTQYF | TGTGCCAGAAGCTTGGACTACTCAGATACGCAGTATTTT | . | TRBJ2-3 | TRBV5-3 | .
CASSPEMNTEAFF | TGTGCCAGCTCACCAGAGATGAACACTGAAGCTTTCTTT | . | TRBJ1-1 | TRBV18 | .
CASSVGTLTRGNTIYF | TGTGCCAGCAGCGTCGGGACTCTCACTCGTGGAAACACCATATATTTT | . | TRBJ1-3 | TRBV5-4 | .
CASSLDRLEQYF | TGTGCCAGCAGCTTGGACCGTCTCGAGCAGTACTTC | . | TRBJ2-7 | TRBV5-4 | .
CASSLKKTSGAPTGELFF | TGTGCCAGCAGCTTAAAGAAGACTAGCGGGGCCCCCACCGGGGAGCTGTTTTTT | TRBD2 | TRBJ2-2 | TRBV7-3 | .
CASSEYSNRHNEQFF | TGTGCCAGCAGTGAATATTCGAACCGTCACAATGAGCAGTTCTTC | . | TRBJ2-1 | TRBV25-1 | .
CASSVSAVGELFF | TGTGCCAGCAGCGTTAGCGCGGTCGGGGAGCTGTTTTTT | . | TRBJ2-2 | TRBV9 | .
CASSPGASQYSPQYF | TGCGCCAGCAGCCCGGGGGCCTCGCAGTATTCGCCCCAGTATTTT | . | TRBJ2-3 | TRBV5-1 | .
CAMEGDPNQPQHF | TGTGCCATGGAAGGGGATCCTAATCAGCCCCAGCATTTT | . | TRBJ1-5 | TRBV7-6 | .
CASSTTGTYEQYF | TGTGCCAGCAGTACGACGGGAACCTACGAGCAGTACTTC | . | TRBJ2-7 | TRBV6-5 | .
CSVGRRVDTEAFF | TGCAGCGTTGGACGACGGGTCGACACTGAAGCTTTCTTT | . | TRBJ1-1 | TRBV29-1 | .
CSVVIQANYGYTF | TGCAGCGTCGTGATCCAAGCTAACTATGGCTACACCTTC | . | TRBJ1-2 | TRBV29-1 | .
CASSLWPRVFAGNTIYF | TGTGCCAGCAGCCTCTGGCCGAGGGTCTTCGCTGGAAACACCATATATTTT | . | TRBJ1-3 | TRBV7-3 | .
CASSRPAREQYF | TGTGCCAGCAGCCGACCGGCCCGCGAGCAGTACTTC | . | TRBJ2-7 | TRBV7-2 | .
CASSSPPGQVMNTEAFF | TGTGCCAGCAGCTCCCCCCCGGGCCAAGTGATGAACACTGAAGCTTTCTTT | . | TRBJ1-1 | TRBV7-9 | .
CASSGGDRGKNIQYF | TGTGCCAGCAGCGGAGGAGACAGGGGCAAAAACATTCAGTACTTC | TRBD1 | TRBJ2-4 | TRBV5-4 | .
CASSIRGLNTEAFF | TGTGCCAGTAGTATACGGGGATTGAACACTGAAGCTTTCTTT | . | TRBJ1-1 | TRBV19 | .
CASSQDFRAGGVGEQFF | TGCGCCAGCAGCCAAGATTTTCGAGCGGGAGGGGTTGGTGAGCAGTTCTTC | TRBD2 | TRBJ2-1 | TRBV4-3 | .
CASSLRRDRLGYEQYF | TGTGCCAGCAGTTTACGTAGGGACAGATTGGGCTACGAGCAGTACTTC | TRBD1 | TRBJ2-7 | TRBV27 | .
CASSLGDRSKAFF | TGCGCCAGCAGCTTGGGGGACAGAAGTAAAGCTTTCTTT | TRBD1 | TRBJ1-1 | TRBV5-1 | .
CASSSAGGYNEQFF | TGTGCCAGCAGCTCCGCGGGGGGTTACAATGAGCAGTTCTTC | TRBD2 | TRBJ2-1 | TRBV11-3 | .
CASSSGTTYNEQFF | TGTGCCAGCAGCTCCGGGACTACATACAATGAGCAGTTCTTC | TRBD2 | TRBJ2-1 | TRBV5-4 | once
CASGGTGAETQYF | TGCGCCAGCGGCGGGACAGGGGCAGAGACCCAGTACTTC | TRBD1 | TRBJ2-5 | TRBV5-1 | .
CASIPPLGQGKNNEKLFF | TGTGCCAGCATTCCGCCCCTCGGACAGGGAAAGAATAATGAAAAACTGTTTTTT | TRBD1 | TRBJ1-4 | TRBV2 | .